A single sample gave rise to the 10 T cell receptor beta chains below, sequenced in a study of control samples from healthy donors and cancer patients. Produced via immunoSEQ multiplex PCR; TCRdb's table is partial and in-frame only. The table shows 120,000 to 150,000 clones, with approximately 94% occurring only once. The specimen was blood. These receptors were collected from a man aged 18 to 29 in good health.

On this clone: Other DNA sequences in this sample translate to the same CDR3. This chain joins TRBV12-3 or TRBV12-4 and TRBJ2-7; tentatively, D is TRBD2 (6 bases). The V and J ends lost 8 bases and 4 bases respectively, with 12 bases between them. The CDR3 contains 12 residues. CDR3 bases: TGTGCCAGCGCCAGCGGGTCTTACGAGCAGTACTTC. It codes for CASASGSYEQYF.

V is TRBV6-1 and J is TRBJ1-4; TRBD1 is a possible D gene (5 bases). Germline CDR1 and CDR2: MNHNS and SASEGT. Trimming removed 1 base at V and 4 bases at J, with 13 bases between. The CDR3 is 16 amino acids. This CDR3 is CASSEVVNRRNEKLFF. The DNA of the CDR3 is TGTGCCAGCAGTGAAGTGGTCAACAGGCGTAATGAAAAACTGTTTTTT.

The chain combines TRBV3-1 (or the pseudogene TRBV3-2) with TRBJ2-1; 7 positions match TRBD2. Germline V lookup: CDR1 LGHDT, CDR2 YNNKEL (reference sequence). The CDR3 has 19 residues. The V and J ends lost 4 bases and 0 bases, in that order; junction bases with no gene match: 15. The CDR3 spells CASSRPGLSINSSYNEQFF. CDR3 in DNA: TGTGCCAGCAGCCGTCCGGGACTATCCATAAACAGCTCCTACAATGAGCAGTTCTTC.

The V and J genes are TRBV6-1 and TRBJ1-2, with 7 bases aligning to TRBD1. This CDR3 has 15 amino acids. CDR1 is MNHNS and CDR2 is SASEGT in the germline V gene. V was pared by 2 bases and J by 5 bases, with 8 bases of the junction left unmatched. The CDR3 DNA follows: TGTGCCAGCAGTGAATTAGGGGGCGCAGGGTATGGCTACACCTTC. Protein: CASSELGGAGYGYTF.

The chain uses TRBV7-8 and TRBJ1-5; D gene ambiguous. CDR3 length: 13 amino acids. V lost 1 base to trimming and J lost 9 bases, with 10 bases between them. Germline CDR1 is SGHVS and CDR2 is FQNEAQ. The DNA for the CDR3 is TGTGCCAGCAGCTTAGGGACCTCAGGGCCCCAGCATTTT. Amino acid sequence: CASSLGTSGPQHF.

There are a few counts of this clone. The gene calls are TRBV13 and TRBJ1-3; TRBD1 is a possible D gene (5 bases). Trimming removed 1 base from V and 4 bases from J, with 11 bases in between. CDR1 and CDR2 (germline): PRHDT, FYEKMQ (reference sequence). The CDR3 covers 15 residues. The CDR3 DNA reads TGTGCCAGCAGCTTAGAAGGGGCCCGCGGAAACACCATATATTTT. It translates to CASSLEGARGNTIYF.

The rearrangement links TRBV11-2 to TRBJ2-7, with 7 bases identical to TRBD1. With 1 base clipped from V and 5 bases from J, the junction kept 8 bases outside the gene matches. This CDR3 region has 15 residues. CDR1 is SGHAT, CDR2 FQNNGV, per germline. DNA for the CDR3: TGTGCCAGCAGCTTAGTAGGGGACAGCCAGCACGAGCAGTACTTC. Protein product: CASSLVGDSQHEQYF. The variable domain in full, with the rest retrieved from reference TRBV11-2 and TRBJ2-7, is EAGVAQSPRYKIIEKRQSVAFWCNPISGHATLYWYQQILGQGPKLLIQFQNNGVVDDSQLPKDRFSAERLKGVDSTLKIQPAKLEDSAVYLCASSLVGDSQHEQYFGPGTRLTVT.

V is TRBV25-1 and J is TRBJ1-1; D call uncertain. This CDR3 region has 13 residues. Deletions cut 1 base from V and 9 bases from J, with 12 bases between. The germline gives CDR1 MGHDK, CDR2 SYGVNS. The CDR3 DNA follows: TGTGCCAGCAGTGAATTGGAGACTGTGAAAGCTTTCTTT. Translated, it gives CASSELETVKAFF.

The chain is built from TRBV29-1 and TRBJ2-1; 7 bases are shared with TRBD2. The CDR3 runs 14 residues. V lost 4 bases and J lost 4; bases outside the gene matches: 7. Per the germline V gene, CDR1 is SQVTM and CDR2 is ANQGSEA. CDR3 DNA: TGCAGCGTTGCGCTAGCGGTACCTTACAATGAGCAGTTCTTC. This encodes CSVALAVPYNEQFF.

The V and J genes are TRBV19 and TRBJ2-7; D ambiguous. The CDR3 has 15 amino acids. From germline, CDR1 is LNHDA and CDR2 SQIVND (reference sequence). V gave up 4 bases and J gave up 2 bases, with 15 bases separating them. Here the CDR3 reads CASSTPRGEPYEQYF. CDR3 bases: TGTGCCAGTAGTACCCCCCGCGGCGAACCCTACGAGCAGTACTTC.